This T cell receptor beta chain was recovered during a study of Ad26.COV2.S vaccination and SARS-CoV-2 variants. Turning to the study itself: The study gave Ad26.COV2.S intramuscularly, once or twice 56 days apart. Study-level findings and limits: Vaccinated individuals (as opposed to placebo recipients) had higher spike-specific TCR breadth. Vaccinated and placebo-treated recipients had similar non-spike TCR breadth. After vaccination, substantial breadth of spike-specific CD8+ and CD4+ responses was reported.

Only a few counts were recorded for this clone. Antigen: not known. Sample treatment: around 19 received Ad26.COV2.S at low or high dose, single or two shots; about 5 received placebo; per-sample allocation not given. Sampling happened 63 days after the first vaccine or placebo injection. Sequencing was performed with immunoSEQ multiplex PCR; in TCRdb, only in-frame clones are kept and a portion is missing. The sample yields roughly 300,000 clones, around 90% seen once. The germline V and J ends were trimmed by 6 bases and 0 bases, with 5 bases remaining between them. Germline lookup yields CDR1 LNHDA and CDR2 SQIVND (reference sequence). The CDR3 totals 13 residues.

This receptor was taken from a person between 18 and 65 years old who received the Ad26.COV2.S COVID-19 vaccine or a placebo. This rearrangement joins TRBV19 to TRBJ2-2; D remains unclear. Source: peripheral blood, taken in a trial of Ad26.COV2.S vaccine versus placebo. The CDR3: CASSWANTGELFF. CDR3 in DNA: TGTGCCAGTAGCTGGGCGAACACCGGGGAGCTGTTTTTT.